These T cell receptor beta chains were read from a single sample in a study of yellow fever vaccine responses in identical twins. From the RT-PCR reads, TCRdb called clonotypes with MiXCR, one entry per CDR3 protein. The sample lists 2,500 or so distinct CDR3 sequences, 82% occurring once. The sample was T cells from blood (PBMCs), unsorted or a sorted subset (not recorded which), taken before or after yellow fever vaccination (not recorded which). The source of these receptors is a woman under 30 who received the yellow fever vaccine. CDR3s include the opening cysteine and the closing phenylalanine or tryptophan.

V: TRBV11-3; J: TRBJ2-1; CDR3: CASSLVALDEQFF
V: TRBV7-8; J: TRBJ2-7; CDR3: CASSLAGTGPSYEQYF